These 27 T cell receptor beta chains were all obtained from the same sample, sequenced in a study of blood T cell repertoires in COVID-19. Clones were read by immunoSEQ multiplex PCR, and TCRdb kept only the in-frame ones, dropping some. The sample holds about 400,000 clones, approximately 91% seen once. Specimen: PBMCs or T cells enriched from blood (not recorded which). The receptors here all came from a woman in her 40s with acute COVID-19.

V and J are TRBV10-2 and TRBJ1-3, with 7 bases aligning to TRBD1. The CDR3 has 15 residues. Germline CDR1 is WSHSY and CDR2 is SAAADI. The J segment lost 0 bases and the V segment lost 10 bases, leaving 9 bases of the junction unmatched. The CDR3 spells CAIPMTGSSGNTIYF. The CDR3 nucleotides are TGCGCCATCCCCATGACAGGGAGCTCTGGAAACACCATATATTTT.

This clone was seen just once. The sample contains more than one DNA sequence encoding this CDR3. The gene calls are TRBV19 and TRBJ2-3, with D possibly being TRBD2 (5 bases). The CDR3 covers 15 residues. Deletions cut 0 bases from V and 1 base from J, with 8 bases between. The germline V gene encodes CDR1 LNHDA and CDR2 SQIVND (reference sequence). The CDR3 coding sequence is TGTGCCAGTAGTATAGATTCCGGGGGCACAGATACGCAGTATTTT. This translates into CASSIDSGGTDTQYF.

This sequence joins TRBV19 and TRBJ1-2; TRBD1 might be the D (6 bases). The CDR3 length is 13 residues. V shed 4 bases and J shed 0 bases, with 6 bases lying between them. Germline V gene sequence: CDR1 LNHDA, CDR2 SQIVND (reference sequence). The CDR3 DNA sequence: TGTGCCAGTAGTAGGACAGCTAACTATGGCTACACCTTC. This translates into CASSRTANYGYTF.

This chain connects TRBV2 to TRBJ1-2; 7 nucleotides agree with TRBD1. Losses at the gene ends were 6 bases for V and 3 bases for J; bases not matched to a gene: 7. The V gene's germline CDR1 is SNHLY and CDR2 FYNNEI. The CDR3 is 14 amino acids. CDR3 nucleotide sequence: TGTGCCAGCAGCCGACAGGGCGCGGACTATGGCTACACCTTC. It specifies CASSRQGADYGYTF.

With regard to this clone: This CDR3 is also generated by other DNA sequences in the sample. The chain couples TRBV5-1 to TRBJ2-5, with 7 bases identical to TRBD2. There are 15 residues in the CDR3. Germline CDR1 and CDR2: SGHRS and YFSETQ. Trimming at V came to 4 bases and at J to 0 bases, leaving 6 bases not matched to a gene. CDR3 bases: TGCGCCAGCAGCCCAGGGCGGGGGAACCAAGAGACCCAGTACTTC. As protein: CASSPGRGNQETQYF.

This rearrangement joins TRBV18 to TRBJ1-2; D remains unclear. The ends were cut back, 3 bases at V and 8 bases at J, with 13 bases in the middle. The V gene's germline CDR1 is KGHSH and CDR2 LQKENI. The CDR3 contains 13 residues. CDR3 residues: CASSPMTPSGYTF. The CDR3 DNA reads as TGTGCCAGCTCACCCATGACTCCCTCCGGCTACACCTTC.

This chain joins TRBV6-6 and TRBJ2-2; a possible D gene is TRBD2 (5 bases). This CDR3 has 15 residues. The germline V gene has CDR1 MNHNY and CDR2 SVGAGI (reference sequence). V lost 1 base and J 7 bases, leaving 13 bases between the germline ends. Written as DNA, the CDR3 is TGTGCCAGCAGTTACTTGAGGGAAGCTAGCGGGGAGCTGTTTTTT. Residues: CASSYLREASGELFF.

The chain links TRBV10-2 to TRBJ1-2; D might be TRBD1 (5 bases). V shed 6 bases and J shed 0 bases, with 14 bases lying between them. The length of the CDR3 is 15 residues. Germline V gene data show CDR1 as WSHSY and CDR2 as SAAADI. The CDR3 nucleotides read TGCGCCAGCAGCCGGGACTTGACCCCTAACTATGGCTACACCTTC. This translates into CASSRDLTPNYGYTF.

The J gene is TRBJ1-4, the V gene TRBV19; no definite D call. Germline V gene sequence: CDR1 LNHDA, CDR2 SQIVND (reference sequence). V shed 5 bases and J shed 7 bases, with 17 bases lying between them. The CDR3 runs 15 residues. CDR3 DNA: TGTGCCAGTAGTGCACCAGGAAATCCATCTGAAAAACTGTTTTTT. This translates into CASSAPGNPSEKLFF.

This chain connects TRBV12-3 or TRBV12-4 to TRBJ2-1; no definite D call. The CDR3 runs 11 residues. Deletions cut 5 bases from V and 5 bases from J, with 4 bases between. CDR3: CASSINNEQFF. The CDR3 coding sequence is TGTGCCAGCAGTATTAACAATGAGCAGTTCTTC.

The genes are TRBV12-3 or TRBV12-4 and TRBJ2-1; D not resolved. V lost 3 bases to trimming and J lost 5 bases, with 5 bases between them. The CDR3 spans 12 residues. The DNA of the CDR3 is TGTGCCAGCAGTTTGCAGGACAATGAGCAGTTCTTC. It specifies CASSLQDNEQFF.

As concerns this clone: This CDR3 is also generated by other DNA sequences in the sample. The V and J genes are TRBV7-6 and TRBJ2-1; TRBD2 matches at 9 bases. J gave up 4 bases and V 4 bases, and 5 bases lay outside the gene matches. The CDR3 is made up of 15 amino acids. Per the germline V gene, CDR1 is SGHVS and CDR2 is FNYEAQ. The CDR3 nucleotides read TGTGCCAGCAGCTCGAGCGGGGGGCTGTACAATGAGCAGTTCTTC. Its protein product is CASSSSGGLYNEQFF.

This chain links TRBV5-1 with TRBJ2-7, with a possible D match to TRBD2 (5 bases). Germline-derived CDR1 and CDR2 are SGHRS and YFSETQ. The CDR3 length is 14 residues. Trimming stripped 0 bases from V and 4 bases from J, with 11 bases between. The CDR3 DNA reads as TGCGCCAGCAGCTTGGTCGCACGGGGTTACGAGCAGTACTTC. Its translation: CASSLVARGYEQYF.

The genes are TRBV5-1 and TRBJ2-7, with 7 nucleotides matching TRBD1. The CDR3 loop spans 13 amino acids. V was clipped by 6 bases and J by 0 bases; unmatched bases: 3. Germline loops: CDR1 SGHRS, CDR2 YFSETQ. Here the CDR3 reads CASTWDSSYEQYF. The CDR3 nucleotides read TGCGCCAGCACCTGGGACAGCTCCTACGAGCAGTACTTC.

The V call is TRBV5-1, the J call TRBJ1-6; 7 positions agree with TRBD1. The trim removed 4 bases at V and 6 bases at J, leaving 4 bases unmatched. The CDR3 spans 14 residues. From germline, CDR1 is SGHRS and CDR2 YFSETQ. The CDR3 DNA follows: TGCGCCAGCAGCACGGGACAGTCTAATTCACCCCTCCACTTT. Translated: CASSTGQSNSPLHF. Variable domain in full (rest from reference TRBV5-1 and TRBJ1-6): KAGVTQTPRYLIKTRGQQVTLSCSPISGHRSVSWYQQTPGQGLQFLFEYFSETQRNKGNFPGRFSGRQFSNSRSEMNVSTLELGDSALYLCASSTGQSNSPLHFGNGTRLTVT.

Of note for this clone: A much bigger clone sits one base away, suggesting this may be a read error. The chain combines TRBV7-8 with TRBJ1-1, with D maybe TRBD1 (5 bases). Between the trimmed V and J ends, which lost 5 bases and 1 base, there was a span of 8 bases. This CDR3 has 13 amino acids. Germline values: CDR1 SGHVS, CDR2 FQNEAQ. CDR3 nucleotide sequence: TGTGCCAGCAGCGTTCAGGGGAACACTGAAGCTTTCTTT. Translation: CASSVQGNTEAFF.

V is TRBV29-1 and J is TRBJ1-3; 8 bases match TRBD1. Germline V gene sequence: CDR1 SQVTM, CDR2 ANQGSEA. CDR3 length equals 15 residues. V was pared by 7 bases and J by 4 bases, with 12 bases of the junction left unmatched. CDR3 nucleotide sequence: TGCAGCGCTTACATCGAACGACAGGGGGGAAACACCATATATTTT. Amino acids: CSAYIERQGGNTIYF.

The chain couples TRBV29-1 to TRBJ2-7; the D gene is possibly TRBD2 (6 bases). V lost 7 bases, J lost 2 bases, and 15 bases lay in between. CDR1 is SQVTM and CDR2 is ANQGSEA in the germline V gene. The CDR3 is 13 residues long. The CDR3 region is CSGGERIPYEQYF. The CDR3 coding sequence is TGCAGCGGGGGGGAGAGGATACCCTACGAGCAGTACTTC.

For the CDR3, the DNA is TGTGCCAGCAGTCCGGGGGGGGGCACTGAAGCTTTCTTT. The encoded protein is CASSPGGGTEAFF. This rearrangement joins TRBV28 to TRBJ1-1; TRBD1 might be the D (5 bases). CDR3 length equals 13 residues. Germline assignment: CDR1 MDHEN and CDR2 SYDVKM. With 5 bases removed from V and 4 bases from J, the gap between germline ends came to 11 bases.

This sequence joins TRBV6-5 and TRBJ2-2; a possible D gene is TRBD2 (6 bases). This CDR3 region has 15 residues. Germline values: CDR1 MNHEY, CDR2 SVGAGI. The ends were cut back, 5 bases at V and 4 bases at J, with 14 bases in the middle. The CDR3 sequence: CASSLSGGSTGELFF. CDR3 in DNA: TGTGCCAGCAGTCTTAGCGGAGGAAGCACCGGGGAGCTGTTTTTT.

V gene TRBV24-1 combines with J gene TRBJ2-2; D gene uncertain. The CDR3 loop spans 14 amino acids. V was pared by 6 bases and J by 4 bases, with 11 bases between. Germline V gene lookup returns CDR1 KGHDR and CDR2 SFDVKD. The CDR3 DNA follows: TGTGCCACCAGTCCAGGCTTGAGCACCGGGGAGCTGTTTTTT. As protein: CATSPGLSTGELFF.

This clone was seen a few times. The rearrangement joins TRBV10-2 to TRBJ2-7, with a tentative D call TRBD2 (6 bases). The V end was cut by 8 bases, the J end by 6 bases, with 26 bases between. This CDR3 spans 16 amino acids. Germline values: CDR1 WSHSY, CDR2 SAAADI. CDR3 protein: CASRNYWKEGVGEQYF. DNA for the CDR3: TGCGCCAGCCGCAATTACTGGAAGGAGGGAGTGGGCGAGCAGTACTTC.

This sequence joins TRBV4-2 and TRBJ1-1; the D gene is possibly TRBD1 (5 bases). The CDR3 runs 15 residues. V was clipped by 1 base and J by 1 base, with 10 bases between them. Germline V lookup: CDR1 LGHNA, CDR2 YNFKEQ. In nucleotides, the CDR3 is TGTGCCAGCAGCCAAGCGATGGGGCCGAACACTGAAGCTTTCTTT. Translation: CASSQAMGPNTEAFF.

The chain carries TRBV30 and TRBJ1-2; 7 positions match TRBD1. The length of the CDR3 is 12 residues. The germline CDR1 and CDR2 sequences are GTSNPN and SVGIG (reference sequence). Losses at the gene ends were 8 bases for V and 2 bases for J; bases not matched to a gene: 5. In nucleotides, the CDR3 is TGTGCCCGACAGGGAAGGAACTATGGCTACACCTTC. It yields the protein CARQGRNYGYTF.

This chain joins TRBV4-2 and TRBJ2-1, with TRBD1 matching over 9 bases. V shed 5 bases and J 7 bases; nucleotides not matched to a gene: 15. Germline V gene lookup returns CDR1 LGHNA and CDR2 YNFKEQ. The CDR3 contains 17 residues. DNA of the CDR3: TGTGCCAGCAGCACCCTACGAGGACAGGGGCGCGGGAATGAGCAGTTCTTC. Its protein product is CASSTLRGQGRGNEQFF.

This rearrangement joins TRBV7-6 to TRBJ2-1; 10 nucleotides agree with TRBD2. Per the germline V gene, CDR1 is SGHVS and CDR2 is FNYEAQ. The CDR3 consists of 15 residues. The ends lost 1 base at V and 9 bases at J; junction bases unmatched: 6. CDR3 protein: CASSLVSGGLGEQFF. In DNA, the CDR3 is TGTGCCAGCAGCTTAGTTAGCGGGGGGCTTGGTGAGCAGTTCTTC. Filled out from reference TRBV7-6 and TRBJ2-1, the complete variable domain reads GAGVSQSPRYKVTKRGQDVALRCDPISGHVSLYWYRQALGQGPEFLTYFNYEAQQDKSGLPNDRFSAERPEGSISTLTIQRTEQRDSAMYRCASSLVSGGLGEQFFGPGTRLTVL.

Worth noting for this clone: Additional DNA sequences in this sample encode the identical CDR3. In DNA, the CDR3 is TGCAGCGTTGAGGGACAGATGAACACTGAAGCTTTCTTT. Its protein is CSVEGQMNTEAFF. The gene calls are TRBV29-1 and TRBJ1-1, with 7 bases identical to TRBD1. V was clipped by 3 bases and J by 0 bases; unmatched bases: 1. Germline CDR1 is SQVTM and CDR2 is ANQGSEA. CDR3 size: 13 residues.